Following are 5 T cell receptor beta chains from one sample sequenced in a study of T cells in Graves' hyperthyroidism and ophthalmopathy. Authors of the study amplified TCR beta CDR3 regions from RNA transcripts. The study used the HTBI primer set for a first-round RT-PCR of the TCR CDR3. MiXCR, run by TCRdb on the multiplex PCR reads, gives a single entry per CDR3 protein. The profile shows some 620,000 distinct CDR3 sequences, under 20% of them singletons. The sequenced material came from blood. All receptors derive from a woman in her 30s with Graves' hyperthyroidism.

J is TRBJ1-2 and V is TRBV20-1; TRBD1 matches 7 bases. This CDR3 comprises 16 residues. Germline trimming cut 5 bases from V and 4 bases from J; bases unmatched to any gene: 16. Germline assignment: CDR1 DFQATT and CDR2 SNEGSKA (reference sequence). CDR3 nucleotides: TGCAGTGCTCCTGATGGAGGGGGCCCCACTTCCTATGGCTACACCTTC. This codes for CSAPDGGGPTSYGYTF.

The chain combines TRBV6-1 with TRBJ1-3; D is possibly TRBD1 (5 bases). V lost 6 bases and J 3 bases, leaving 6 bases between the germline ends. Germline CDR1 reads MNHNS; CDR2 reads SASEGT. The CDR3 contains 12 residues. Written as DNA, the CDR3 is TGTGCCAGCAGCCAGGGTGGAAACACCATATATTTT. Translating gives CASSQGGNTIYF.

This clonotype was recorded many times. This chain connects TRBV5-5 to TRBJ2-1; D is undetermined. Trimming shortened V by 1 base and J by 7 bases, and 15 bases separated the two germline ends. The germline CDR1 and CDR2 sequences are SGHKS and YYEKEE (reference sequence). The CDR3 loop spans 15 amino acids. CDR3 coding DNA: TGTGCCAGCAGCTTGTATCCTGGAAACGGGAATGAGCAGTTCTTC. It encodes CASSLYPGNGNEQFF.

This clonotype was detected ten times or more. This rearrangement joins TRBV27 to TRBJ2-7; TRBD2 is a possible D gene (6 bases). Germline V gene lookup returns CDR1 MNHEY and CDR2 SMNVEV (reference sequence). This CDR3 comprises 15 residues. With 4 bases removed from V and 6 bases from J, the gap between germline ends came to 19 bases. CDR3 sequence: CASSYVLARDLEQYF. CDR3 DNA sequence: TGTGCCAGCAGTTATGTACTAGCAAGGGACCTCGAGCAGTACTTC.

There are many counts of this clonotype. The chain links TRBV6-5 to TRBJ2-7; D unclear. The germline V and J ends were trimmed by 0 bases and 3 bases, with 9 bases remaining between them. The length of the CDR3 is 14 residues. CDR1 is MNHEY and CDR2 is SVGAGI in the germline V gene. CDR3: CASSYSSTYYEQYF. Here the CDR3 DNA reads TGTGCCAGCAGTTACTCGTCGACATACTACGAGCAGTACTTC.